The 20 T cell receptor beta chains listed next were all sequenced from one sample in a study of blood T cell repertoires in COVID-19. Repertoires were generated with immunoSEQ multiplex PCR, while TCRdb's copy carries only in-frame clones and drops some. The sample consists of some 140,000 clones, around nine tenths of them appearing once. Sequenced sample: peripheral blood. Every receptor here comes from a man between 50 and 59 years old with active or convalescent COVID-19.

This chain uses TRBV7-2 with TRBJ2-7, with D unresolved. CDR1 SGHTA and CDR2 FQGNSA come from the germline V gene. CDR3 length: 14 residues. Trimming removed 2 bases at V and 2 bases at J, with 10 bases between. The CDR3 region is CASSLSGGTYEQYF. For the CDR3, the DNA is TGTGCCAGCAGCTTATCGGGTGGTACCTACGAGCAGTACTTC.

The V and J genes are TRBV5-1 and TRBJ2-1, with 10 bases aligning to TRBD1. From germline, CDR1 is SGHRS and CDR2 YFSETQ. This CDR3 is 16 amino acids long. V lost 0 bases and J lost 2; bases outside the gene matches: 2. DNA of the CDR3: TGCGCCAGCAGCTTGGCGGACAGGGGGGCCTACAATGAGCAGTTCTTC. Encoded protein: CASSLADRGAYNEQFF.

This clone occurred once. J is TRBJ2-7 and V is TRBV11-2, with a weak D call TRBD1 (6 bases). The length of the CDR3 is 14 residues. CDR1 and CDR2 (germline): SGHAT, FQNNGV. V was clipped by 6 bases and J by 0 bases, with 12 bases between them. The CDR3 nucleotides read TGTGCCAGCAGTGAAACAGGGTTCTCCTACGAGCAGTACTTC. Amino acid sequence: CASSETGFSYEQYF.

V and J are TRBV3-1 (or the pseudogene TRBV3-2) and TRBJ2-1, with a possible D match to TRBD1 (5 bases). The CDR3 runs to 15 residues. The V end was cut by 4 bases, the J end by 4 bases, with 14 bases between. Germline values: CDR1 LGHDT, CDR2 YNNKEL (reference sequence). This chain's CDR3 is CASSRAERQYNEQFF. The CDR3 DNA follows: TGTGCCAGCAGCCGGGCGGAGCGACAGTACAATGAGCAGTTCTTC.

This chain links TRBV5-5 with TRBJ2-6; 7 nucleotides match TRBD1. Germline trimming cut 4 bases from V and 1 base from J; bases unmatched to any gene: 8. The CDR3 runs 17 residues. Per germline, CDR1 SGHKS and CDR2 YYEKEE (reference sequence). The CDR3 loop reads CASSGNRGLSGANVLTF. The CDR3, as DNA: TGTGCCAGCAGCGGCAACAGGGGATTATCTGGGGCCAACGTCCTGACTTTC.

This rearrangement joins TRBV19 to TRBJ1-5, with D possibly TRBD1 on 6 matching bases. CDR1 LNHDA and CDR2 SQIVND come from the germline V gene (reference sequence). V lost 6 bases, J lost 2 bases, and 11 bases lay in between. The CDR3 runs to 14 residues. The CDR3 coding sequence is TGTGCCAGTAGATGGACAGTTGGCAATCAGCCCCAGCATTTT. Translation gives CASRWTVGNQPQHF.

The table lists this clone with a few counts. This chain uses TRBV6-5 with TRBJ2-2; possibly TRBD1 for D (5 bases). With 2 bases removed from V and 8 bases from J, the gap between germline ends came to 6 bases. CDR3 length: 12 amino acids. Germline loops: CDR1 MNHEY, CDR2 SVGAGI. The CDR3 spells CASSYRTGELFF. The CDR3 DNA reads as TGTGCCAGCAGTTACAGGACAGGGGAGCTGTTTTTT.

This clone has only a few counts. V and J are TRBV6-1 and TRBJ1-6; 7 bases are a match to TRBD1. Germline-derived CDR1 and CDR2 are MNHNS and SASEGT. The CDR3 covers 18 residues. Losses at the gene ends were 4 bases for V and 7 bases for J; bases not matched to a gene: 16. CDR3 residues: CASSALGQYRGGNSPLHF. The CDR3 DNA is TGTGCCAGCAGTGCCCTGGGACAGTACAGGGGTGGGAATTCACCCCTCCACTTT.

This sequence joins TRBV5-1 and TRBJ1-4; D might be TRBD1 (6 bases). Germline loops: CDR1 SGHRS, CDR2 YFSETQ. Between the trimmed V and J ends, which lost 6 bases and 8 bases, there was a span of 20 bases. This CDR3 is 15 amino acids long. The DNA of the CDR3 is TGCGCCAGCAAGGGAACGGGGGGCCTTAGGGAAAAACTGTTTTTT. Its translation is CASKGTGGLREKLFF. Full variable domain (remainder filled in from reference TRBV5-1 and TRBJ1-4): KAGVTQTPRYLIKTRGQQVTLSCSPISGHRSVSWYQQTPGQGLQFLFEYFSETQRNKGNFPGRFSGRQFSNSRSEMNVSTLELGDSALYLCASKGTGGLREKLFFGSGTQLSVL.

The chain links TRBV15 to TRBJ1-3; TRBD1 agrees at 8 bases. The V segment lost 8 bases and the J segment 2 bases; nucleotides outside the gene matches: 11. The CDR3 length is 16 residues. CDR1 LNHNV and CDR2 YYDKDF come from the germline V gene (reference sequence). CDR3 DNA sequence: TGTGCCACCCATCTTCGACAGGGGAAGGCTGGAAACACCATATATTTT. This gives the protein CATHLRQGKAGNTIYF.

This sequence joins TRBV27 and TRBJ1-5; TRBD1 matches at 11 bases. The length of the CDR3 is 16 residues. Trimming at V came to 5 bases and at J to 5 bases, leaving 8 bases not matched to a gene. CDR1 is MNHEY, CDR2 SMNVEV, per germline (reference sequence). CDR3 DNA: TGTGCCAGCAGTGAAGCCGGGACAGGGGGGTATCAGCCCCAGCATTTT. This translates into CASSEAGTGGYQPQHF.

This clone has only a few counts. V is TRBV4-1 and J is TRBJ1-1, with TRBD1 matching over 8 bases. Trimming at V came to 1 base and at J to 6 bases, leaving 13 bases not matched to a gene. The length of the CDR3 is 17 residues. Germline V lookup: CDR1 MGHRA, CDR2 YSYEKL. In DNA, the CDR3 is TGCGCCAGCAGCCAAGTCCGGCAGGGGGCGGCGGGCGCTGAAGCTTTCTTT. Amino acids: CASSQVRQGAAGAEAFF.

The CDR3, as DNA: TGTGCCAGCAGCCAAGAGCTAGCGGGCGACCTCACAGATACGCAGTATTTT. Residues: CASSQELAGDLTDTQYF. This chain connects TRBV3-1 (or the pseudogene TRBV3-2) to TRBJ2-3, with 8 nucleotides matching TRBD2. Germline CDR1 and CDR2: LGHDT and YNNKEL (reference sequence). V trimming: 0 bases; J trimming: 2 bases; junction bases outside the gene matches: 7. This CDR3 is 17 amino acids long.

This chain connects TRBV12-3 or TRBV12-4 to TRBJ2-7; D perhaps matches TRBD1 (5 bases). This CDR3 contains 12 residues. V was trimmed by 5 bases and J by 5 bases, leaving 10 bases between them. CDR3 region: CASSRQGHEQYF. The CDR3 DNA reads TGTGCCAGCAGTCGCCAGGGTCACGAGCAGTACTTC.

This clone was detected only once. The rearrangement joins TRBV11-3 to TRBJ1-6; 7 bases are shared with TRBD1. The CDR3 runs 16 residues. V lost 4 bases, J lost 3 bases, and 6 bases stayed unmatched. Germline assignment: CDR1 SGHNT and CDR2 YENEEA. CDR3 residues: CASSSSRDSYNSPLHF. Written as DNA, the CDR3 is TGTGCCAGCAGCTCGTCCCGGGACAGCTATAATTCACCCCTCCACTTT.

The V and J genes are TRBV27 and TRBJ1-4, with 11 bases matching TRBD1. Looked up from germline, CDR1 is MNHEY and CDR2 is SMNVEV (reference sequence). J was trimmed by 4 bases and V by 5 bases; bases with no gene match: 3. The CDR3 is 15 amino acids. CDR3 in DNA: TGTGCCAGCAGTCGGACAGGGGGCAGTAATGAAAAACTGTTTTTT. Its translation is CASSRTGGSNEKLFF.

The V and J genes are TRBV5-1 and TRBJ2-3; a possible D gene is TRBD2 (7 bases). Per the germline V gene, CDR1 is SGHRS and CDR2 is YFSETQ. The CDR3 is 16 residues long. V lost 3 bases and J 2 bases, leaving 16 bases between the germline ends. In nucleotides, the CDR3 is TGCGCCAGCAGCTCGGAGGGGGGGATGGACACAGATACGCAGTATTTT. This codes for CASSSEGGMDTDTQYF.

The chain combines TRBV24-1 with TRBJ2-1; unclear D gene. The germline CDR1 and CDR2 sequences are KGHDR and SFDVKD. The V gene lost 0 bases and the J gene lost 10 bases, with 6 bases spanning the gap. The CDR3 covers 12 residues. The CDR3 coding sequence is TGTGCCACCAGTGATTTGGAGGAGGAGCAGTTCTTC. It yields the protein CATSDLEEEQFF.

The chain uses TRBV6-2 or TRBV6-3 and TRBJ1-1; 10 bases agree with TRBD1. Germline V gene sequence: CDR1 MNHEY, CDR2 SVGEGT. The CDR3 length is 14 residues. Trimming at V came to 5 bases and at J to 5 bases, leaving 5 bases not matched to a gene. The chain's CDR3 is CASSRDRGLTEAFF. The CDR3 DNA follows: TGTGCCAGCAGTCGAGACAGGGGGCTGACTGAAGCTTTCTTT.

There are a few counts of this clone. CDR3 sequence reads: CASSPDAVTSYGYTF. The CDR3 DNA sequence: TGTGCCAGCTCACCAGATGCCGTAACCAGCTATGGCTACACCTTC. The chain is built from TRBV18 and TRBJ1-2; D is ambiguous. The V and J ends lost 2 bases and 4 bases respectively, with 14 bases between them. Germline values: CDR1 KGHSH, CDR2 LQKENI. This CDR3 is built from 15 residues.